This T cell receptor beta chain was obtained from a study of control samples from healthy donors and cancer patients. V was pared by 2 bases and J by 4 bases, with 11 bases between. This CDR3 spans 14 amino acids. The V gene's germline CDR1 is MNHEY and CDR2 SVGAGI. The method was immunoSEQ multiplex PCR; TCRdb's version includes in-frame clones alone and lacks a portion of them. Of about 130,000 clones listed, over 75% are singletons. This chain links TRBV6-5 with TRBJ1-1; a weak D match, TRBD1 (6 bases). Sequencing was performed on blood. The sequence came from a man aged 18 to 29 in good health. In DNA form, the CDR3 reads TGTGCCAGCAGTTACCAAGAGACAGGCACTGAAGCTTTCTTT. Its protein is CASSYQETGTEAFF.